One sample yielded the 15 T cell receptor beta chains listed below, sequenced in a study of blood T cell repertoires in COVID-19. TCRdb's copy holds only in-frame clones and misses some; the assay was immunoSEQ multiplex PCR. The table records about 280,000 clones, approximately 86% of them present only once. The sequenced sample consisted of peripheral blood. These receptors all stem from a woman in her sixties or seventies with COVID-19, enrolled during active disease.

This clone was observed a single time. The chain carries TRBV21-1 and TRBJ1-3; the table assigns TRBD1, which was not confirmed against the DNA. TRBV21-1 is deemed a pseudogene. The CDR3 spans 18 residues. The CDR3 here is CASKRTGRRTPYGNTIYF. The CDR3 coding sequence is TGTGCCAGCAAAAGGACAGGTCGCCGAACCCCATATGGAAACACCATATATTTT.

V gene TRBV3-1 (or the pseudogene TRBV3-2) combines with J gene TRBJ2-3; D gene uncertain. The CDR3 covers 13 residues. V was shortened by 5 bases and J by 5 bases, with 11 bases between the two germline ends. Germline CDR1 LGHDT, CDR2 YNNKEL (reference sequence). CDR3 residues: CASSSPYIDTQYF. The CDR3 region has the DNA TGTGCCAGCAGCTCGCCCTATATAGATACGCAGTATTTT.

V and J are TRBV5-1 and TRBJ2-7; TRBD2 agrees at 8 bases. Per germline, CDR1 SGHRS and CDR2 YFSETQ. The CDR3 runs 14 residues. Unmatched junction bases numbered 10, after V lost 4 bases and J lost 7 bases. The CDR3 loop is CASSGTGGSVEQYF. The CDR3 region has the DNA TGCGCCAGCAGCGGAACGGGGGGGAGCGTTGAGCAGTACTTC.

V and J are TRBV6-5 and TRBJ1-2; weak D call: TRBD1 (5 bases). Trimming cost V 0 bases and J 2 bases, with 13 bases left between them. CDR1 is MNHEY and CDR2 is SVGAGI in the germline V gene. The CDR3 spans 16 residues. In DNA form, the CDR3 reads TGTGCCAGCAGTTACTCGAGCGGGGAGGGGAACTATGGCTACACCTTC. Amino acids: CASSYSSGEGNYGYTF.

A note on this clone: Other DNA sequences in the sample encode the same CDR3. The V and J genes are TRBV11-2 and TRBJ2-3, with 7 bases matching TRBD2. From germline, CDR1 is SGHAT and CDR2 FQNNGV. V shed 1 base, J shed 4 bases, and the junction held 2 bases outside the gene matches. This CDR3 is 14 amino acids long. The CDR3 nucleotides read TGTGCCAGCAGCTTAGGTGGGGGGGCAGATACGCAGTATTTT. Its translation: CASSLGGGADTQYF.

The chain combines TRBV28 with TRBJ1-2; the match to TRBD1 covers 9 bases. CDR3 length: 12 residues. CDR1 MDHEN and CDR2 SYDVKM come from the germline V gene. The V and J ends lost 10 bases and 5 bases, in that order; junction bases with no gene match: 5. CDR3 in amino acids: CATRQGVYGYTF. The CDR3 region has the DNA TGTGCCACACGACAGGGGGTGTATGGCTACACCTTC.

The chain links TRBV4-1 to TRBJ2-7; possible D gene TRBD1, 5 bases. The CDR3 contains 15 residues. In germline, CDR1 is MGHRA, CDR2 YSYEKL. The V gene lost 4 bases and the J gene lost 5 bases, with 18 bases spanning the gap. This CDR3 is CASSPPPGNPHEQYF. The CDR3 region has the DNA TGCGCCAGCAGCCCACCCCCAGGGAATCCCCACGAGCAGTACTTC.

V is TRBV7-3 and J is TRBJ2-1; maybe TRBD2 (5 bases). This CDR3 comprises 13 residues. V lost 6 bases to trimming and J lost 9 bases, with 15 bases between them. Germline V lookup: CDR1 SGHTA, CDR2 FQGTGA. CDR3 loop: CASSLGVSGEQFF. The CDR3 bases are TGTGCCAGCAGTCTCGGGGTTTCTGGTGAGCAGTTCTTC.

This chain links TRBV18 with TRBJ2-5; possibly TRBD1 for D (5 bases). Germline V gene lookup returns CDR1 KGHSH and CDR2 LQKENI. Trimming removed 4 bases from V and 3 bases from J, with 18 bases in between. The CDR3 covers 16 residues. For the CDR3, the DNA is TGTGCCAGCTCACGACAGACTGGCGTTTGGAAAGAGACCCAGTACTTC. Protein sequence: CASSRQTGVWKETQYF.

This chain joins TRBV7-9 and TRBJ1-2; D gene unclear. Germline values: CDR1 SEHNR, CDR2 FQNEAQ (reference sequence). This CDR3 has 14 residues. The V and J ends lost 5 bases and 3 bases respectively, with 13 bases between them. The CDR3 nucleotides are TGTGCCAGCAGCGCAGCGGTCTGGGACTATGGCTACACCTTC. Translation: CASSAAVWDYGYTF.

This clone occurred a few times. The chain couples TRBV6-6 to TRBJ1-5, with no clear D. V was clipped by 0 bases and J by 3 bases, with 12 bases between them. There are 16 residues in the CDR3. CDR1 is MNHNY and CDR2 is SVGAGI in the germline V gene (reference sequence). The CDR3 coding sequence is TGTGCCAGCAGTTACTCGGCTGCTAGCTCCAATCAGCCCCAGCATTTT. This encodes CASSYSAASSNQPQHF.

The rearrangement joins TRBV5-4 to TRBJ2-2; the match to TRBD2 covers 8 bases. The CDR3 length is 15 residues. Per germline, CDR1 SGHNT and CDR2 YYREEE (reference sequence). V trimming: 3 bases; J trimming: 5 bases; junction bases outside the gene matches: 6. The CDR3 nucleotides read TGTGCCAGCAGCTCGGGACGGGAGGGGACCGGGGAGCTGTTTTTT. This gives the protein CASSSGREGTGELFF.

The genes are TRBV6-2 or TRBV6-3 and TRBJ1-1, with D unclear. CDR1 is MNHEY and CDR2 is SVGEGT in the germline V gene. The germline V and J ends were trimmed by 5 bases and 1 base, with 14 bases remaining between them. The CDR3 contains 15 residues. The CDR3 bases are TGTGCCAGCAGTGCCCACGATCCAGGGAACACTGAAGCTTTCTTT. Its translation: CASSAHDPGNTEAFF.

Turning to this clone: Other DNA sequences of this sample code for an identical CDR3. The chain is built from TRBV12-3 or TRBV12-4 and TRBJ2-7; possibly TRBD1 for D (5 bases). CDR3 length: 13 residues. V dropped 6 bases and J dropped 3 bases, with 12 bases sitting between them. The CDR3 region has the DNA TGTGCCAGCAGCCCTGGACAATACTACGAGCAGTACTTC. This translates into CASSPGQYYEQYF.

The rearrangement joins TRBV28 to TRBJ1-2, with D hard to call. Trimming shortened V by 7 bases and J by 5 bases, and 14 bases separated the two germline ends. The germline CDR1 and CDR2 sequences are MDHEN and SYDVKM. There are 13 residues in the CDR3. The CDR3 sequence is CASTQPPGYGYTF. The DNA of the CDR3 is TGTGCCAGCACTCAGCCCCCGGGATATGGCTACACCTTC.